This is a list of T cell receptor beta chains from one sample in a study of tumor T cells in aggressive B-cell lymphoma. Assay used: immunoSEQ multiplex PCR; TCRdb lists only in-frame clones, some missing. Of about 7,900 clones listed, approximately 83% are singletons. Sequencing was carried out using tumor tissue. The receptors stem from an adult with diffuse large B cell lymphoma. Each CDR3 is given with its conserved first and last residue. A D gene is named only where the DNA matches it firmly. Not all rows give a size; the values are once, few, many and, for expanded clones, a class.

clone size	D gene	J gene	V gene	CDR3 DNA	CDR3 protein
NA	NA	TRBJ2-7	TRBV9	TGTGCCAGCAGCGTCTCCTCTGAGGGCGCGACCTGCGAGCAGTACTTC	CASSVSSEGATCEQYF
NA	TRBD2	TRBJ2-3	TRBV5-1	TGCGCCAGCAGCTTGGATAGACTAGCCGTAACAGATACGCAGTATTTT	CASSLDRLAVTDTQYF
NA	TRBD2	TRBJ2-5	TRBV27	TGTGCCAGCAGTTCAACTAGCGGGAGGGAGACCCAGTACTTC	CASSSTSGRETQYF
once	TRBD2	TRBJ2-3	TRBV7-9	TGTGCCAGCAGCGTCGGGACTAGCGGGAGTCGCGATACGCAGTATTTT	CASSVGTSGSRDTQYF
NA	TRBD2	TRBJ2-3	TRBV27	TGTGCCAGCAGCCGTCCCGTCTCGGGAGGGCCCGGAGATACGCAGTATTTT	CASSRPVSGGPGDTQYF
NA	NA	TRBJ2-7	TRBV15	TGTGCCACCAGCAGCTCAGGGCACGAGCAGTACTTC	CATSSSGHEQYF
NA	NA	TRBJ2-3	TRBV28	TGTGCCAGCACGGAGGGCGGAGCAGATACGCAGTATTTT	CASTEGGADTQYF
NA	TRBD2	TRBJ2-5	TRBV7-2	TGTGCCAGCAGCTTGGGACTAGCGGTCCAAGAGACCCAGTACTTC	CASSLGLAVQETQYF
NA	NA	TRBJ1-2	TRBV5-6	TGTGCCAGCAGCCAAGGAGGATTTCGGGGCTACACCTTC	CASSQGGFRGYTF
NA	NA	TRBJ1-6	TRBV7-9	TGTGCCAGCAGCTTAGAGACAACTCCCCTCCACTTT	CASSLETTPLHF
NA	TRBD2	TRBJ2-1	TRBV29-1	TGCAGCGTTGCCGGGACTAGCGAGAATGAGCAGTTCTTC	CSVAGTSENEQFF
NA	NA	TRBJ2-7	TRBV4-2	TGTGCCAGCAGCCCCCCCGGGACTGGAGCCTACGAGCAGTACTTC	CASSPPGTGAYEQYF
NA	TRBD2	TRBJ2-3	TRBV19	TGTGCCAGTAGTATAGAGGGGCGGGGGAGCACAGATACGCAGTATTTT	CASSIEGRGSTDTQYF
once	TRBD2	TRBJ2-3	TRBV13	TGTGCCAGCAGCTTAAGGCTAGCGGGCACAGATACGCAGTATTTT	CASSLRLAGTDTQYF
once	TRBD1	TRBJ1-2	TRBV7-9	TGTGCCAGCAGCTTAGAAGGGACAGGGGGAGGCTACACCTTC	CASSLEGTGGGYTF
few	NA	TRBJ2-7	TRBV4-1	TGCGCCAGCTCCCAATCCAGGGTCTACGAGCAGTACTTC	CASSQSRVYEQYF
NA	TRBD1	TRBJ2-7	TRBV6-1	TGTGCCAGCAGTGAAGGGACAGGGTGGAGCGAGCAGTACTTC	CASSEGTGWSEQYF
NA	NA	TRBJ2-3	TRBV27	TGTGCCAGCAGTTTATCAAGAACAGCCTACCTGGGCACAGATACGCAGTATTTT	CASSLSRTAYLGTDTQYF
NA	NA	TRBJ1-5	TRBV11-2	TGTGCCAGCAGCCAAAAGGGAGTGGGCAATCAGCCCCAGCATTTT	CASSQKGVGNQPQHF
NA	NA	TRBJ1-2	TRBV7-3	TGTGCCAGCAGCTTAACCGGTGGCGAGAGCGTCGGCTACACCTTC	CASSLTGGESVGYTF
NA	TRBD2	TRBJ2-1	TRBV11-2	TGTGCCAGCAGCTTAGGGACTAGCGGGAACAATGAGCAGTTCTTC	CASSLGTSGNNEQFF
NA	NA	TRBJ1-2	TRBV10-3	TGTGCCATCAGTGAGTCGTCCTTCGGCAGGGATGGCTACACCTTC	CAISESSFGRDGYTF
NA	NA	TRBJ2-7	TRBV9	TGTGCCAGCAGCACGACTCCTAATTACGAGCAGTACTTC	CASSTTPNYEQYF
NA	NA	TRBJ1-5	TRBV27	TGTGCCAGCAGTTTATACAGGGTGGCTCAGCCCCAGCATTTT	CASSLYRVAQPQHF
NA	TRBD1	TRBJ2-1	TRBV7-9	TGTGCCAGCCGGGACAGGGGGCACAATGAGCAGTTCTTC	CASRDRGHNEQFF
NA	NA	TRBJ1-1	TRBV18	TGTGCCAGCTCGTATTTGAACACTGAAGCTTTCTTT	CASSYLNTEAFF
NA	TRBD1	TRBJ1-4	TRBV18	TGTGCCAGCTCACCGTTAGCAGGGGGCCAAGGAAAACTGTTTTTT	CASSPLAGGQGKLFF
NA	NA	TRBJ1-1	TRBV11-2	TGTGCCAGCAGCCCAAGGACAGATGCTTTCTTT	CASSPRTDAFF